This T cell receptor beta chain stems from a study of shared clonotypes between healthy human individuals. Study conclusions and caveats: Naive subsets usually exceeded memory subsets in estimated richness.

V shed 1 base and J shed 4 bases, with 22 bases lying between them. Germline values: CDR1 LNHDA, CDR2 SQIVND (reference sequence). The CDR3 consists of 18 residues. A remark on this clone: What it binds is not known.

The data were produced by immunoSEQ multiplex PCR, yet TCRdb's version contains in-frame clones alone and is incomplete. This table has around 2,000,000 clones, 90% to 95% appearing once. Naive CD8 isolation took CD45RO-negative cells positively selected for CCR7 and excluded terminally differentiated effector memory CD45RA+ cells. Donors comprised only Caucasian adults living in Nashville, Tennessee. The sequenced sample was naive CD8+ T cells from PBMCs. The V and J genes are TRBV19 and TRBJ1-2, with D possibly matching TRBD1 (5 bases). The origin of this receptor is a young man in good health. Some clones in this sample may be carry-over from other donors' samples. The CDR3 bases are TGTGCCAGTAGTATAGTTTCCAGCCAGGGACGTCGGTTCTATGGCTACACCTTC. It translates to CASSIVSSQGRRFYGYTF.